A selection of T cell receptor beta chains follows, all from one sample in a study of prognosis after radiotherapy for stage I lung cancer. TCRdb reanalysed the multiplex PCR reads using MiXCR and keeps one entry per CDR3 protein. The sample has more than 15,000 distinct CDR3 sequences, over 15% seen once; the top ten hold about 38%. The material was PBMCs, obtained before or after stereotactic body radiation therapy (not recorded which). Receptor source: a donor over 45 with non-small cell lung cancer. The CDR3 runs from the conserved cysteine through the conserved F or W. A D gene is named only where the DNA matches it firmly. Size tells how often a clone was seen (once, few, many) or the class of an expanded clone, and some rows leave it out.

v_call: TRBV20-1
j_call: TRBJ2-5
d_call: NA
clone_size: many
cdr3_nt: TGCAGTGCTAGAGACAGGGGCCCCCAAGAGACCCAGTACTTC
cdr3_aa: CSARDRGPQETQYF

v_call: TRBV14
j_call: TRBJ2-3
d_call: NA
clone_size: many
cdr3_nt: TGTGCCAGCAGCCCCCTTAGGGGTAGCGGCTTCACAGATACGCAGTATTTT
cdr3_aa: CASSPLRGSGFTDTQYF

v_call: TRBV11-3
j_call: TRBJ2-3
d_call: NA
clone_size: NA
cdr3_nt: TGTGCCAGCAGCTCCTGTGGGGGCGCAGATACGCAGTATTTT
cdr3_aa: CASSSCGGADTQYF

v_call: TRBV6-2/TRBV6-3
j_call: TRBJ2-3
d_call: TRBD1
clone_size: many
cdr3_nt: TGTGCCACCAACGAGGGACAGGGACGCACAGATACGCAGTATTTT
cdr3_aa: CATNEGQGRTDTQYF

v_call: TRBV12-3/TRBV12-4
j_call: TRBJ2-7
d_call: TRBD2
clone_size: many
cdr3_nt: TGTGCCAGCAGTTTAAGCGGGGGGGGCTACGAGCAGTACTTC
cdr3_aa: CASSLSGGGYEQYF

v_call: TRBV29-1
j_call: TRBJ1-4
d_call: NA
clone_size: many
cdr3_nt: TGCAGCGTTGAAACCAGAACAGGACACATTCGACATGCAACTAATGAAAAACTGTTTTTT
cdr3_aa: CSVETRTGHIRHATNEKLFF

v_call: TRBV7-7
j_call: TRBJ2-5
d_call: NA
clone_size: many
cdr3_nt: TGTGCTAGCAGCTTAGGGGGATTCGAGACCCAGTACTTC
cdr3_aa: CASSLGGFETQYF

v_call: TRBV5-1
j_call: TRBJ1-1
d_call: NA
clone_size: few
cdr3_nt: TGCGCCAGCAGCCCGGATGGCAGGGAGACCACTGAAGCTTTCTTT
cdr3_aa: CASSPDGRETTEAFF

v_call: TRBV7-6
j_call: TRBJ2-1
d_call: TRBD1
clone_size: many
cdr3_nt: TGTGCCTCGGGACAGTACAATGAGCAGTTCTTC
cdr3_aa: CASGQYNEQFF

v_call: TRBV27
j_call: TRBJ1-5
d_call: TRBD1
clone_size: many
cdr3_nt: TGTGCCAGCAGTCCCCGCGGGACAGGACGGAGCAATCAGCCCCAGCATTTT
cdr3_aa: CASSPRGTGRSNQPQHF

v_call: TRBV20-1
j_call: TRBJ1-2
d_call: TRBD1
clone_size: many
cdr3_nt: TGCAGTGCTAGAGCTACGGTAAAGACAGGGGAAGGCTACACCTTC
cdr3_aa: CSARATVKTGEGYTF

v_call: TRBV6-5
j_call: TRBJ2-7
d_call: TRBD1
clone_size: many
cdr3_nt: TGTGCCAGCAGTTATTACAGGGGCTCCTACGAGCAGTACTTC
cdr3_aa: CASSYYRGSYEQYF

v_call: TRBV12-3/TRBV12-4
j_call: TRBJ1-5
d_call: TRBD1
clone_size: many
cdr3_nt: TGTGCCAGCAGCGGACAGGCTAGCAATCAGCCCCAGCATTTT
cdr3_aa: CASSGQASNQPQHF

v_call: TRBV5-1
j_call: TRBJ2-2
d_call: TRBD2
clone_size: many
cdr3_nt: TGCGCCAGCAGAGCGGGGGGGTCGTTCACCGGGGAGCTGTTTTTT
cdr3_aa: CASRAGGSFTGELFF

v_call: TRBV7-9
j_call: TRBJ1-6
d_call: NA
clone_size: many
cdr3_nt: TGTGCCAGCAGCCGAACAGGGACGCATTCACCCCTCCACTTT
cdr3_aa: CASSRTGTHSPLHF

v_call: TRBV28
j_call: TRBJ2-7
d_call: NA
clone_size: many
cdr3_nt: TGTGCCAGCAATGGGGCGGGACTCAACGAGCAGTACTTC
cdr3_aa: CASNGAGLNEQYF

v_call: TRBV20-1
j_call: TRBJ2-1
d_call: TRBD2
clone_size: many
cdr3_nt: TGCAGTGCTGATCCTAGCGGGGGGTGGAATGAGCAGTTCTTC
cdr3_aa: CSADPSGGWNEQFF